This TCR beta chain was documented in a study of CD8 T cells in Susac syndrome. An amount of RNA that ranged from roughly 0.45 to 1 ug was reverse transcribed with random hexamers. The TCR beta CDR3 was amplified by immunoSEQ multiplex PCR across 54 Vbeta, 13 Jbeta. TCRdb re-called the immunoSEQ multiplex PCR reads with MiXCR, one entry per CDR3 protein. Of tens of thousands of distinct CDR3 sequences in the sample, roughly 90% were seen once. This CDR3 contains 14 residues. V was clipped by 3 bases and J by 1 base, with 9 bases between them. This chain joins TRBV12-3 or TRBV12-4 and TRBJ1-1; D remains unclear. This clonotype was obtained from a human donor with multiple sclerosis. Sequencing input: CD8+ T cells from PBMCs. CDR3 loop: CASSFPEGNTEAFF. CDR3 bases: TGTGCCAGCAGTTTCCCGGAGGGGAACACTGAAGCTTTCTTT.